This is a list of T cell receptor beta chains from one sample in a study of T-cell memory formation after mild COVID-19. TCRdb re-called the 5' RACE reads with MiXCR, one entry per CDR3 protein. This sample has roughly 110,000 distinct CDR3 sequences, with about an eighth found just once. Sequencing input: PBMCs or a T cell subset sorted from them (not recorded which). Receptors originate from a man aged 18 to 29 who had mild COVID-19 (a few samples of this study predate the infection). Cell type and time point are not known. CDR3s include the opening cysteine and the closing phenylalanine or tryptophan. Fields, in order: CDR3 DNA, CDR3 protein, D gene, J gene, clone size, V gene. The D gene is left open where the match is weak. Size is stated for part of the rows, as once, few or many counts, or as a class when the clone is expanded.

CDR3 DNA: TGTGCCAGCAGTTCCCCACAGGGTGGTTCACCCCTCCACTTT
CDR3 protein: CASSSPQGGSPLHF
D gene: NA
J gene: TRBJ1-6
clone size: NA
V gene: TRBV27

CDR3 DNA: TGTGCCAGCTCACAGGTACGGAACACAGATACGCAGTATTTT
CDR3 protein: CASSQVRNTDTQYF
D gene: NA
J gene: TRBJ2-3
clone size: few
V gene: TRBV18

CDR3 DNA: TGTGCCAGCAGCTCCAGCCCCCTTGACCAAGAGACCCAGTACTTC
CDR3 protein: CASSSSPLDQETQYF
D gene: NA
J gene: TRBJ2-5
clone size: NA
V gene: TRBV11-2

CDR3 DNA: TGTGCCAGCAGCGAATCCCCCAGGCAGGCGGACACAGATACGCAGTATTTT
CDR3 protein: CASSESPRQADTDTQYF
D gene: NA
J gene: TRBJ2-3
clone size: many
V gene: TRBV7-9

CDR3 DNA: TGTGCCAGTAACAGCCCCGCGAATACGCAGTATTTT
CDR3 protein: CASNSPANTQYF
D gene: NA
J gene: TRBJ2-3
clone size: NA
V gene: TRBV19

CDR3 DNA: TGTGCCAGCACAACTTTACTAGCGGGGGGCACAGATACGCAGTATTTT
CDR3 protein: CASTTLLAGGTDTQYF
D gene: TRBD2
J gene: TRBJ2-3
clone size: few
V gene: TRBV6-1

CDR3 DNA: TGCGCCAGCAGCGCCCTAGACAGGGGCACCGGGGAGCTGTTTTTT
CDR3 protein: CASSALDRGTGELFF
D gene: TRBD1
J gene: TRBJ2-2
clone size: few
V gene: TRBV5-1

CDR3 DNA: TGTGCCAGCTCACCAGGGAGGGGCGCCCCACTGAACTTC
CDR3 protein: CASSPGRGAPLNF
D gene: TRBD2
J gene: TRBJ2-7
clone size: NA
V gene: TRBV18

CDR3 DNA: TGTGCCAGCCCATCCCACAGGGGGTCCACCGGGGAGCTGTTTTTT
CDR3 protein: CASPSHRGSTGELFF
D gene: TRBD1
J gene: TRBJ2-2
clone size: few
V gene: TRBV18

CDR3 DNA: TGTGCCAGCAAGGGGGGACAACTTGCATCTTTCTCCTACGAGCAGTACTTC
CDR3 protein: CASKGGQLASFSYEQYF
D gene: NA
J gene: TRBJ2-7
clone size: NA
V gene: TRBV2

CDR3 DNA: TGTGCCAGCAGTTACACAAGCGGGGGCCAAGAGACCCAGTACTTC
CDR3 protein: CASSYTSGGQETQYF
D gene: TRBD2
J gene: TRBJ2-5
clone size: many
V gene: TRBV6-2/TRBV6-3

CDR3 DNA: TGTGCCACCAGCAGCTTACTCGGGTCCTTCCCCAAAAACATTCAGTACTTC
CDR3 protein: CATSSLLGSFPKNIQYF
D gene: NA
J gene: TRBJ2-4
clone size: NA
V gene: TRBV15

CDR3 DNA: TGTGCCAGTAGTCCCGGGGGTTGGACTGAAGCTTTCTTT
CDR3 protein: CASSPGGWTEAFF
D gene: NA
J gene: TRBJ1-1
clone size: NA
V gene: TRBV19

CDR3 DNA: TGTGCCAGCAGTTTCTTAGGGGGCAGCTCCGATGAGCAGTTCTTC
CDR3 protein: CASSFLGGSSDEQFF
D gene: TRBD1
J gene: TRBJ2-1
clone size: NA
V gene: TRBV12-3/TRBV12-4

CDR3 DNA: TGTGCCATCAGTGGGGGACCGCGCACAGATACGCAGTATTTT
CDR3 protein: CAISGGPRTDTQYF
D gene: NA
J gene: TRBJ2-3
clone size: once
V gene: TRBV10-3

CDR3 DNA: TGCGCCAGCAGCCAAGATCGGACTAGCGGGGGGTCGCACACCGGGGAGCTGTTTTTT
CDR3 protein: CASSQDRTSGGSHTGELFF
D gene: TRBD2
J gene: TRBJ2-2
clone size: many
V gene: TRBV4-3

CDR3 DNA: TGTGCCAGCAGCGTGTCTATCTATGAGCAGTTCTTC
CDR3 protein: CASSVSIYEQFF
D gene: NA
J gene: TRBJ2-1
clone size: many
V gene: TRBV9

CDR3 DNA: TGTGCCAGCAGCCGCTGGACCTACGAGCAGTACTTC
CDR3 protein: CASSRWTYEQYF
D gene: NA
J gene: TRBJ2-7
clone size: many
V gene: TRBV11-2

CDR3 DNA: TGTGCCAGCAATCCCTTCCTCACAGATACGCAGTATTTT
CDR3 protein: CASNPFLTDTQYF
D gene: NA
J gene: TRBJ2-3
clone size: NA
V gene: TRBV12-3/TRBV12-4

CDR3 DNA: TGTGCCAGCAGCCCCCAAACCCCGAGGAACACTGAAGCTTTCTTT
CDR3 protein: CASSPQTPRNTEAFF
D gene: NA
J gene: TRBJ1-1
clone size: NA
V gene: TRBV3-1

CDR3 DNA: TGTGCCAGCAGTCTCCAGAGACAGGGGGAAAAACTGTTTTTT
CDR3 protein: CASSLQRQGEKLFF
D gene: TRBD1
J gene: TRBJ1-4
clone size: few
V gene: TRBV27

CDR3 DNA: TGTGCCAGCTCCGAGAGGGTAACTGAAGCTTTCTTT
CDR3 protein: CASSERVTEAFF
D gene: NA
J gene: TRBJ1-1
clone size: few
V gene: TRBV12-3/TRBV12-4

CDR3 DNA: TGCGCCAGCAGCCGGGGACAAAAAGACGGCAATGAGCAGTTCTTC
CDR3 protein: CASSRGQKDGNEQFF
D gene: NA
J gene: TRBJ2-1
clone size: NA
V gene: TRBV4-1

CDR3 DNA: TGTGCCACCAGTGATTGGCCGGGGGCAGTCCAAGAGACCCAGTACTTC
CDR3 protein: CATSDWPGAVQETQYF
D gene: NA
J gene: TRBJ2-5
clone size: many
V gene: TRBV24-1

CDR3 DNA: TGCGCCAGCAGCCGTCGCAGCGGGAGGGCCAGGAATGAGCAGTTCTTC
CDR3 protein: CASSRRSGRARNEQFF
D gene: TRBD2
J gene: TRBJ2-1
clone size: NA
V gene: TRBV4-3

CDR3 DNA: TGCAGTGCGACGACAGGGGGCCTTGGAGATACGCAGTATTTT
CDR3 protein: CSATTGGLGDTQYF
D gene: TRBD1
J gene: TRBJ2-3
clone size: NA
V gene: TRBV20-1

CDR3 DNA: TGTGCCAGCAGCTTAACTCCGGGGAGCCTCTACAATGAGCAGTTCTTC
CDR3 protein: CASSLTPGSLYNEQFF
D gene: NA
J gene: TRBJ2-1
clone size: NA
V gene: TRBV7-3

CDR3 DNA: TGCAGCGCTGAAGCGGCTCCCACTTCAGCTTTCTTT
CDR3 protein: CSAEAAPTSAFF
D gene: NA
J gene: TRBJ1-1
clone size: few
V gene: TRBV29-1

CDR3 DNA: TGTGCCAGCAGCAACCCGACAGGGGGCAAAGAGACCCAGTACTTC
CDR3 protein: CASSNPTGGKETQYF
D gene: TRBD1
J gene: TRBJ2-5
clone size: once
V gene: TRBV7-8

CDR3 DNA: TGTGCCAGCAGTCGGCAGGGTTCGAACACCGGGGAGCTGTTTTTT
CDR3 protein: CASSRQGSNTGELFF
D gene: NA
J gene: TRBJ2-2
clone size: few
V gene: TRBV3-1

CDR3 DNA: TGTGCCAGCAGCCAAGATATGCGGACGATCAACAATGAGCAGTTCTTC
CDR3 protein: CASSQDMRTINNEQFF
D gene: NA
J gene: TRBJ2-1
clone size: many
V gene: TRBV4-2

CDR3 DNA: TGTGCCAGTAGTATAGCCTTGGGTAATACTGAAGCTTTCTTT
CDR3 protein: CASSIALGNTEAFF
D gene: NA
J gene: TRBJ1-1
clone size: NA
V gene: TRBV19

CDR3 DNA: TGTGCCAGCAGCCTAAACGGCAATCAGCCCCAGCATTTT
CDR3 protein: CASSLNGNQPQHF
D gene: NA
J gene: TRBJ1-5
clone size: NA
V gene: TRBV9

CDR3 DNA: TGTGCCAGCAGTTACTCATCACAGGAGGGTTACGAGGCAGATACGCAGTATTTT
CDR3 protein: CASSYSSQEGYEADTQYF
D gene: NA
J gene: TRBJ2-3
clone size: NA
V gene: TRBV6-2/TRBV6-3

CDR3 DNA: TGCGCCAGCAGCCGCCAGGGAGTCTTGGAAAAACTGTTTTTT
CDR3 protein: CASSRQGVLEKLFF
D gene: NA
J gene: TRBJ1-4
clone size: few
V gene: TRBV4-1

CDR3 DNA: TGTGCCAGCAGTCGCGGGGTATCGAGCTATGGCTACACCTTC
CDR3 protein: CASSRGVSSYGYTF
D gene: NA
J gene: TRBJ1-2
clone size: many
V gene: TRBV6-2/TRBV6-3

CDR3 DNA: TGTGCCAGCAGTTTAGCAGACAGACGCTATGGCTACACCTTC
CDR3 protein: CASSLADRRYGYTF
D gene: NA
J gene: TRBJ1-2
clone size: few
V gene: TRBV27

CDR3 DNA: TGTGCCTGCCGCAGTTTCGGACAGGTTTACAATGAGCAGTTCTTC
CDR3 protein: CACRSFGQVYNEQFF
D gene: TRBD1
J gene: TRBJ2-1
clone size: many
V gene: TRBV2

CDR3 DNA: TGTGCCAGCAGCGATGGGGACTACGAGCAGTACTTC
CDR3 protein: CASSDGDYEQYF
D gene: NA
J gene: TRBJ2-7
clone size: many
V gene: TRBV6-6

CDR3 DNA: TGCAGCGTTTCGGGCCAAGGAGAGACCTACGAGCAGTACTTC
CDR3 protein: CSVSGQGETYEQYF
D gene: NA
J gene: TRBJ2-7
clone size: many
V gene: TRBV29-1

CDR3 DNA: TGTGCCACCAGTGATGGGTCCGGGACAGCGAGCTCCTACAATGAGCAGTTCTTC
CDR3 protein: CATSDGSGTASSYNEQFF
D gene: TRBD1
J gene: TRBJ2-1
clone size: many
V gene: TRBV24-1

CDR3 DNA: TGTGCTAGTGGTTATGGACTAGCGGGGGAAGAGACCCAGTACTTC
CDR3 protein: CASGYGLAGEETQYF
D gene: TRBD2
J gene: TRBJ2-5
clone size: many
V gene: TRBV12-5

CDR3 DNA: TGTGCCAGCAGTTACGACAGGGCGGGAAATTCACCCCTCCACTTT
CDR3 protein: CASSYDRAGNSPLHF
D gene: TRBD1
J gene: TRBJ1-6
clone size: few
V gene: TRBV6-5

CDR3 DNA: TGCAGCGTTACAGACCTGAACACTGAAGCTTTCTTT
CDR3 protein: CSVTDLNTEAFF
D gene: NA
J gene: TRBJ1-1
clone size: NA
V gene: TRBV29-1

CDR3 DNA: TGCGCCAGCAGCCAAGAAGTAGTGGGCAGATCCCCCATCTATGGCTACACCTTC
CDR3 protein: CASSQEVVGRSPIYGYTF
D gene: NA
J gene: TRBJ1-2
clone size: few
V gene: TRBV4-3

CDR3 DNA: TGTGCCAGCAGTGAAACGGGCAGGGCGAACACTGAAGCTTTCTTT
CDR3 protein: CASSETGRANTEAFF
D gene: NA
J gene: TRBJ1-1
clone size: few
V gene: TRBV25-1

CDR3 DNA: TGTGCCAGCAATAAAGACAGGGGAATGAACACTGAAGCTTTCTTT
CDR3 protein: CASNKDRGMNTEAFF
D gene: TRBD1
J gene: TRBJ1-1
clone size: few
V gene: TRBV27

CDR3 DNA: TGTGCCAGCATTCCGGCGGGCTACAATGAGCAGTTCTTC
CDR3 protein: CASIPAGYNEQFF
D gene: NA
J gene: TRBJ2-1
clone size: few
V gene: TRBV7-9

CDR3 DNA: TGCAGTGCTAGAGATCTAACAGAATATGGCTACACCTTC
CDR3 protein: CSARDLTEYGYTF
D gene: NA
J gene: TRBJ1-2
clone size: NA
V gene: TRBV20-1

CDR3 DNA: TGTGCCAGCGTCGGATCTATTTGGGTCCAAGAGACCCAGTACTTC
CDR3 protein: CASVGSIWVQETQYF
D gene: NA
J gene: TRBJ2-5
clone size: NA
V gene: TRBV7-9

CDR3 DNA: TGTGCCAGCAGCTTAGTTGGCGGGACAGGGCTTGAGACCCAGTACTTC
CDR3 protein: CASSLVGGTGLETQYF
D gene: TRBD1
J gene: TRBJ2-5
clone size: NA
V gene: TRBV11-2

CDR3 DNA: TGTGCCAGCAGTTACCTCCTGAACACTGAAGCTTTCTTT
CDR3 protein: CASSYLLNTEAFF
D gene: NA
J gene: TRBJ1-1
clone size: few
V gene: TRBV6-5

CDR3 DNA: TGCGCCAGCAGCCCGCAGCGCACAGATACGCAGTATTTT
CDR3 protein: CASSPQRTDTQYF
D gene: NA
J gene: TRBJ2-3
clone size: NA
V gene: TRBV4-1

CDR3 DNA: TGTGCCACCAGCGGCGGGACAGGTAATCAGCCCCAGCATTTT
CDR3 protein: CATSGGTGNQPQHF
D gene: TRBD1
J gene: TRBJ1-5
clone size: few
V gene: TRBV15

CDR3 DNA: TGTGCCAGCAGTTACTTACCGGACCAAGAGACCCAGTACTTC
CDR3 protein: CASSYLPDQETQYF
D gene: NA
J gene: TRBJ2-5
clone size: NA
V gene: TRBV6-6

CDR3 DNA: TGTGCCACATTAGCGGGGTTGGCGACAGATACGCAGTATTTT
CDR3 protein: CATLAGLATDTQYF
D gene: TRBD2
J gene: TRBJ2-3
clone size: NA
V gene: TRBV12-3/TRBV12-4